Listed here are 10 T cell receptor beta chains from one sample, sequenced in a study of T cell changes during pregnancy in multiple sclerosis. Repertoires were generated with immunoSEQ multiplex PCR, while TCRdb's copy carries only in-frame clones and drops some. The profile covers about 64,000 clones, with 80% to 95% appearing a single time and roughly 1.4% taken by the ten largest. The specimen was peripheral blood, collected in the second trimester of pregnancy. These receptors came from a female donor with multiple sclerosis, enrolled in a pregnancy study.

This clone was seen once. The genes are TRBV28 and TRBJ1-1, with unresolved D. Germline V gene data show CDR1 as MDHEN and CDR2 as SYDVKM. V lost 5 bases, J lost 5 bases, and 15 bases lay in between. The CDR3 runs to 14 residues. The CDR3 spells CASSPRGRGTEAFF. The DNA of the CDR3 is TGTGCCAGCAGTCCCCGTGGGAGAGGAACTGAAGCTTTCTTT.

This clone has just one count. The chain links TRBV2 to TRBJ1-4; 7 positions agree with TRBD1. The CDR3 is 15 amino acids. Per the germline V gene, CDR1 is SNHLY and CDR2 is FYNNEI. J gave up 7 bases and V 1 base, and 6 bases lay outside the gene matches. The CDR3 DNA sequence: TGTGCCAGCAGTGAAGTGTCAGGGGGTCGTGAAAAACTGTTTTTT. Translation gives CASSEVSGGREKLFF.

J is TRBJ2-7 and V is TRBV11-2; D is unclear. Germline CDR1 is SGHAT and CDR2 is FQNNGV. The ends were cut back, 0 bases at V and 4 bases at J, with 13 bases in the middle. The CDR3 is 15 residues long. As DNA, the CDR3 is TGTGCCAGCAGCTTAGAGGCGGCGACTCTTTACGAGCAGTACTTC. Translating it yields CASSLEAATLYEQYF.

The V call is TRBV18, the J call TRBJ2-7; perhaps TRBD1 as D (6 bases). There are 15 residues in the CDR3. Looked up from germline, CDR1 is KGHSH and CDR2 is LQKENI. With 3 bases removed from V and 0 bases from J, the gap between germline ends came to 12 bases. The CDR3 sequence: CASSPQGSSSYEQYF. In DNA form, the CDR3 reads TGTGCCAGCTCACCCCAGGGGTCATCCTCCTACGAGCAGTACTTC. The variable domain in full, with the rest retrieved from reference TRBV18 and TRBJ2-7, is NAGVMQNPRHLVRRRGQEARLRCSPMKGHSHVYWYRQLPEEGLKFMVYLQKENIIDESGMPKERFSAEFPKEGPSILRIQQVVRGDSAAYFCASSPQGSSSYEQYFGPGTRLTVT.

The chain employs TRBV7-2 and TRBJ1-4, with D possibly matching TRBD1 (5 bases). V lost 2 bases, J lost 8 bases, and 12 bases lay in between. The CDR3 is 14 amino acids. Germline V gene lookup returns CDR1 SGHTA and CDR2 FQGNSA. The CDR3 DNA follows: TGTGCCAGCAGCTTACTGGGGGGACGGGAAAAACTGTTTTTT. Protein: CASSLLGGREKLFF.

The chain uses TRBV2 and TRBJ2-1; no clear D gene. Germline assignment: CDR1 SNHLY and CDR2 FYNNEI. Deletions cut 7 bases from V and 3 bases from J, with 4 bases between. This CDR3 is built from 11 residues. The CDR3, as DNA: TGTGCCAGCACAGTCTACAATGAGCAGTTCTTC. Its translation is CASTVYNEQFF.

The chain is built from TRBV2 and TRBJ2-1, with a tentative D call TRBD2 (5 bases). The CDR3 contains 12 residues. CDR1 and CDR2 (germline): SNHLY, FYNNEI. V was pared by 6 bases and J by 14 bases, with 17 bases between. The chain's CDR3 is CASRPSPPGKFF. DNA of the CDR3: TGTGCCAGCAGACCCTCCCCCCCGGGAAAGTTCTTC.

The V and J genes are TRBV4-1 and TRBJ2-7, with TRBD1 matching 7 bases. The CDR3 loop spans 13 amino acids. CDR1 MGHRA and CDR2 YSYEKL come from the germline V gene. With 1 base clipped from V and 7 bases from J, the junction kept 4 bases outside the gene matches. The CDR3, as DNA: TGCGCCAGCAGCCAAGTAGGGACAGATGAGCAGTACTTC. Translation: CASSQVGTDEQYF.

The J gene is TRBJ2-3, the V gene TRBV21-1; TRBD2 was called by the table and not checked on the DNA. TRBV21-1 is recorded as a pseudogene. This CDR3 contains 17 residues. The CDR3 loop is CASRALWGGYSTDTQYF. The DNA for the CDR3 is TGTGCCAGCAGAGCACTCTGGGGGGGGTACAGCACAGATACGCAGTATTTT.

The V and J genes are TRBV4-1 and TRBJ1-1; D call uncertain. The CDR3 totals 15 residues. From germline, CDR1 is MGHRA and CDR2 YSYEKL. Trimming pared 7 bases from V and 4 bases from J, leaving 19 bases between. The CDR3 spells CASTEVGGEGTEAFF. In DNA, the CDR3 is TGCGCCAGCACCGAGGTGGGAGGAGAGGGCACTGAAGCTTTCTTT.